The 3 T cell receptor beta chains reported below all come from one sample, sequenced in a study of T cell repertoires in ileal Crohn's disease. Measured with immunoSEQ multiplex PCR; TCRdb has only the in-frame clones, and not every one. The sample contains more than 13,000 clones, approximately 84% of which appear only once. As for time point: neoterminal ileum biopsy at postoperative endoscopy, about 6 months after surgery. Sequencing used ileal tissue. These receptors originate from an adult with Crohn's disease.

V usage is TRBV9 and J usage is TRBJ1-1; a possible D gene is TRBD1 (5 bases). V gave up 3 bases and J gave up 7 bases, with 13 bases separating them. The CDR3 totals 13 residues. The V gene's germline CDR1 is SGDLS and CDR2 YYNGEE. The CDR3: CASSGRGEVEAFF. The CDR3 bases are TGTGCCAGCAGCGGGCGGGGGGAGGTTGAAGCTTTCTTT. The whole variable domain, filled in from reference TRBV9 and TRBJ1-1, reads DSGVTQTPKHLITATGQRVTLRCSPRSGDLSVYWYQQSLDQGLQFLIQYYNGEERAKGNILERFSAQQFPDLHSELNLSSLELGDSALYFCASSGRGEVEAFFGQGTRLTVV.

The rearrangement links TRBV7-9 to TRBJ1-2; D uncertain. The CDR3 has 12 amino acids. Germline V gene data show CDR1 as SEHNR and CDR2 as FQNEAQ (reference sequence). Deletions cut 2 bases from V and 4 bases from J, with 5 bases between. In DNA form, the CDR3 reads TGTGCCAGCAGCTTATATTTCTATGGCTACACCTTC. Its translation is CASSLYFYGYTF.

Only one count was recorded for this clone. The chain employs TRBV6-1 and TRBJ1-5; D is ambiguous. Germline-derived CDR1 and CDR2 are MNHNS and SASEGT. V was pared by 10 bases and J by 5 bases, with 15 bases between. CDR3 length: 13 amino acids. This chain's CDR3 is CATHAGTYQPQHF. CDR3 nucleotides: TGTGCCACCCACGCAGGCACGTATCAGCCCCAGCATTTT.